These 8 T cell receptor beta chains came from one sample sequenced in a study of shared clonotypes between healthy human individuals. Profiling relied on immunoSEQ multiplex PCR, and the TCRdb table lists in-frame clones only, not all of them. The sample records around 440,000 clones, roughly 80% being singletons. Material: PBMCs. The receptors stem from a woman aged 40 to 50 in good health. Some clones in this sample may be carry-over from other donors' samples.

V usage is TRBV7-3 and J usage is TRBJ2-1, with a weak D call TRBD1 (6 bases). The ends were cut back, 5 bases at V and 8 bases at J, with 22 bases in the middle. The germline V gene has CDR1 SGHTA and CDR2 FQGTGA. The CDR3 extends over 16 amino acids. This CDR3 reads CASSADHRVFSDEQFF. In DNA, the CDR3 is TGTGCCAGCAGCGCGGACCACAGGGTTTTTAGCGATGAGCAGTTCTTC.

V usage is TRBV21-1 and J usage is TRBJ2-7; the D call in the table, TRBD1, was not verified against the DNA. TRBV21-1 is a pseudogene. The CDR3 is 16 residues long. The CDR3 loop is CASTRKDIRPSYEQYF. CDR3 coding DNA: TGTGCCAGCACCCGAAAGGACATAAGGCCCTCCTACGAGCAGTACTTC.

Worth noting for this clone: A single base separates this from a much larger clone, so it may be a read error. The identical CDR3 is also encoded by other nucleotide sequences in the sample. The V gene is TRBV30, the J gene TRBJ2-5; D is uncertain. V was shortened by 0 bases and J by 6 bases, with 14 bases between the two germline ends. The CDR3 is made up of 14 amino acids. Germline loops: CDR1 GTSNPN, CDR2 SVGIG (reference sequence). The CDR3 here is CAWSVIPGRKTQYF. The CDR3 DNA follows: TGTGCCTGGAGTGTGATTCCCGGCAGGAAGACCCAGTACTTC.

V and J are TRBV6-5 and TRBJ2-5; the match to TRBD1 covers 7 bases. With the DNA end fitting TRBJ2-7 better, the J assignment may be wrong. CDR1 is MNHEY and CDR2 is SVGAGI in the germline V gene. This CDR3 comprises 15 residues. The CDR3 DNA reads TGTGCCAGCAGTTACTCGAACAGGGGACACTACGAGCAGTACTTC. Protein sequence: CASSYSNRGHYEQYF.

Notes on this clone: A much larger clone lies a single base off, so this may be a read error. The genes are TRBV29-1 and TRBJ2-5; 10 positions match TRBD2. The J call is doubtful: the DNA matches TRBJ2-7 better. CDR3 length: 16 amino acids. Per the germline V gene, CDR1 is SQVTM and CDR2 is ANQGSEA. The CDR3 coding sequence is TGCAGCGTTGAAGGGCTAGCGGGAGCGGACCCGGGCGAGCAGTACTTC. Protein product: CSVEGLAGADPGEQYF.

This clone was observed once. The chain uses TRBV11-2 and TRBJ1-2; the match to TRBD1 covers 9 bases. This CDR3 comprises 18 residues. V gave up 4 bases and J gave up 5 bases; unmatched junction bases: 17. The germline V gene encodes CDR1 SGHAT and CDR2 FQNNGV. The CDR3 DNA reads as TGTGCCAGCAGCTCATTCCGGGACAGGGACCAGGGGTGGTATGGCTACACCTTC. This codes for CASSSFRDRDQGWYGYTF.

V is TRBV5-1 and J is TRBJ2-1; a possible D gene is TRBD1 (6 bases). The CDR3 has 15 amino acids. V shed 5 bases and J shed 6 bases, with 18 bases lying between them. CDR1 and CDR2 from the germline V gene are SGHRS and YFSETQ. The DNA of the CDR3 is TGCGCCAGCAGTCGTGACAGGACCCTCCTCAATGAGCAGTTCTTC. Protein product: CASSRDRTLLNEQFF.

About this clone itself: One base separates it from a far larger clone, so it is likely a read error. V usage is TRBV4-3 and J usage is TRBJ1-1; D is possibly TRBD1 (6 bases). The CDR3 is made up of 15 amino acids. The V gene's germline CDR1 is LGHNA and CDR2 YSLEER. This chain's CDR3 is CASSRRGGGNTEASF. Written as DNA, the CDR3 is TGCGCCAGCAGCCGCCGGGGGGGCGGGAACACTGAAGCTTCCTTT.